One sample yielded the 9 T cell receptor beta chains listed below, sequenced in a study of T cell changes during pregnancy in multiple sclerosis. This table comes from immunoSEQ multiplex PCR, and its TCRdb copy is limited to in-frame clones, with some not included. Seen here are about 32,000 clones, 89% observed once, and the top ten hold 5.1%. This sample comprised CD8+ T cells from peripheral blood mononuclear cells, obtained in the first trimester of pregnancy. These receptors were obtained from a female donor with multiple sclerosis, enrolled in a pregnancy study.

The chain employs TRBV30 and TRBJ2-1; TRBD2 might be the D (6 bases). The CDR3 loop spans 14 amino acids. Germline CDR1 GTSNPN, CDR2 SVGIG (reference sequence). Between the trimmed V and J ends, which lost 4 bases and 9 bases, there was a span of 19 bases. This chain's CDR3 is CAWIDSPGGIEQFF. The CDR3 nucleotides read TGTGCCTGGATCGACTCTCCCGGGGGTATTGAGCAGTTCTTC.

V and J are TRBV25-1 and TRBJ2-7; 8 bases are a match to TRBD1. The CDR3 covers 12 residues. Looked up from germline, CDR1 is MGHDK and CDR2 is SYGVNS. The ends lost 6 bases at V and 6 bases at J; junction bases unmatched: 4. The DNA of the CDR3 is TGTGCCAGCAGCCAAGGGACAGGCGAGCAGTACTTC. Translating gives CASSQGTGEQYF.

The chain has TRBV6-1 and TRBJ2-3; 11 bases agree with TRBD2. CDR3 length: 17 residues. After removal of 3 bases from V and 3 bases from J, the junction contained 8 bases not matched to a gene. Per germline, CDR1 MNHNS and CDR2 SASEGT. The CDR3 nucleotides are TGTGCCAGCAGTGATGTAGCGGGAGGGCCCGGGACAGATACGCAGTATTTT. The encoded protein is CASSDVAGGPGTDTQYF.

The V call is TRBV6-6, the J call TRBJ2-1, with TRBD2 matching 11 bases. Germline V gene lookup returns CDR1 MNHNY and CDR2 SVGAGI (reference sequence). V shed 4 bases, J shed 6 bases, and the junction held 5 bases outside the gene matches. The length of the CDR3 is 15 residues. The CDR3, as DNA: TGTGCCAGCAGTTTGGCACTAGCGGGAGCCAATGAGCAGTTCTTC. It translates to CASSLALAGANEQFF.

This chain links TRBV5-1 with TRBJ2-1; 8 nucleotides align to TRBD2. Trimming cost V 4 bases and J 8 bases; bases outside gene matches: 8. Germline V lookup: CDR1 SGHRS, CDR2 YFSETQ. CDR3 length equals 14 residues. DNA of the CDR3: TGCGCCAGCAGCCCCCGGGGGGGGTGGGATGAGCAGTTCTTC. Its translation is CASSPRGGWDEQFF. Variable domain in full (rest from reference TRBV5-1 and TRBJ2-1): KAGVTQTPRYLIKTRGQQVTLSCSPISGHRSVSWYQQTPGQGLQFLFEYFSETQRNKGNFPGRFSGRQFSNSRSEMNVSTLELGDSALYLCASSPRGGWDEQFFGPGTRLTVL.

This clone was observed a single time. The chain couples TRBV19 to TRBJ2-1; TRBD2 aligns across 8 bases. This CDR3 region has 16 residues. J was trimmed by 4 bases and V by 7 bases; bases with no gene match: 12. From germline, CDR1 is LNHDA and CDR2 SQIVND (reference sequence). For the CDR3, the DNA is TGTGCCAGTACTACATCCTCACTAGCGGTTTACAATGAGCAGTTCTTC. Protein sequence: CASTTSSLAVYNEQFF.

V is TRBV7-2 and J is TRBJ1-5; D not resolved. CDR1 and CDR2 (germline): SGHTA, FQGNSA. V was clipped by 5 bases and J by 6 bases, with 11 bases between them. The CDR3 covers 13 residues. The CDR3 DNA sequence: TGTGCCAGCAGCCTAGTTAGCGGTCAGCCCCAGCATTTT. This translates into CASSLVSGQPQHF.

This rearrangement joins TRBV30 to TRBJ2-7; 7 bases agree with TRBD2. Trimming took 1 base from V and 7 from J; bases not matched to a gene: 16. CDR1 and CDR2 from the germline V gene are GTSNPN and SVGIG (reference sequence). The CDR3 is 16 amino acids. The CDR3 is CAWSGVKEGGPWEQYF. The CDR3 nucleotides read TGTGCCTGGAGTGGGGTTAAAGAGGGAGGGCCGTGGGAGCAGTACTTC.

The chain recombines TRBV5-1 with TRBJ2-7; D not certain. This CDR3 contains 12 residues. Germline V gene lookup returns CDR1 SGHRS and CDR2 YFSETQ. Trimming removed 0 bases from V and 2 bases from J, with 3 bases in between. The CDR3 nucleotides read TGCGCCAGCAGCTTGGGAGCCTACGAGCAGTACTTC. The encoded protein is CASSLGAYEQYF.